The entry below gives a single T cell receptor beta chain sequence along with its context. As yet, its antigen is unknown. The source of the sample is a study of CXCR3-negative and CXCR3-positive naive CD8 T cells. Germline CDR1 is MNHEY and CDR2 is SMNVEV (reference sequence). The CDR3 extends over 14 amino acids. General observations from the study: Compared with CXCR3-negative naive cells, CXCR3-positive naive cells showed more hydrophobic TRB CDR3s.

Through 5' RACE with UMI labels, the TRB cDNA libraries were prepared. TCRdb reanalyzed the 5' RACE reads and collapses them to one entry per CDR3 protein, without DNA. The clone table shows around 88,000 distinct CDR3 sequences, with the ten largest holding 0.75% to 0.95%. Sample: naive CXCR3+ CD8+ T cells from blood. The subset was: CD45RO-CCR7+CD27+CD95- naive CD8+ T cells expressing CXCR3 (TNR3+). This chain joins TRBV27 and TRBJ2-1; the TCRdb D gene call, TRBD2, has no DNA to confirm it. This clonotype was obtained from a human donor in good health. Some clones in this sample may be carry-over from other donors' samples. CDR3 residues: CASRLAGGNNEQFF.